One sample yielded the 2 T cell receptor beta chains listed below, sequenced in a study of a mutant IDH1 vaccine in newly diagnosed glioma. Indicated time point: week 11, during vaccination. All doses held 300 ug of mutant IDH1 20-mer peptide, with topical imiquimod. No cognate antigen is known for these TCRs. TCRdb keeps only in-frame clones here, not all; method: immunoSEQ multiplex PCR. The table has 110,000 or so clones, 90% seen once. The sample consisted of PBMCs, taken from a glioma patient whose treatment included an IDH1 peptide vaccine. The receptor source for this set is a woman aged 50 to 60 with glioma.

The rearrangement joins TRBV6-6 to TRBJ2-2; no definite D call. Germline V gives CDR1 MNHNY, CDR2 SVGAGI (reference sequence). Trimming pared 2 bases from V and 0 bases from J, leaving 7 bases between. The CDR3 contains 15 residues. For the CDR3, the DNA is TGTGCCAGCAGTTACGGGGTAGCGAACACCGGGGAGCTGTTTTTT. Protein sequence: CASSYGVANTGELFF.

The chain uses TRBV19 and TRBJ2-1; 16 bases line up with TRBD2. The CDR3 contains 18 residues. Per the germline V gene, CDR1 is LNHDA and CDR2 is SQIVND (reference sequence). V shed 5 bases and J 6 bases; nucleotides not matched to a gene: 10. The CDR3 here is CASSLGTSGRATLNEQFF. In DNA form, the CDR3 reads TGTGCCAGTAGTCTCGGGACTAGCGGGAGGGCAACCCTCAATGAGCAGTTCTTC.